This T cell receptor (beta chain) was recorded in a study of breast tumors, draining lymph nodes, adjacent tissues. TCRdb analysed the multiplex PCR reads with MiXCR anew, one entry per CDR3 protein. Among 83,000 or so distinct CDR3 sequences listed, approximately 19% were seen once. The CDR3 is 16 amino acids. Germline CDR1 SGHDN, CDR2 FVKESK. Worth noting for this clonotype: A junction end diverges from the germline sequence, so it may reflect a read error.

Breast cancer patients provided tissue from their axillary draining lymph nodes. The V gene is TRBV14, the J gene TRBJ2-2, with D tentatively TRBD2 (5 bases). Sequencing was done on a sample of axillary lymph node tissue. This sequence originates from a female donor with breast cancer. Some clones in this sample may be carry-over from other donors' samples. The CDR3 is CASSQDKEREHRGAVF. Here the CDR3 DNA reads TGTGCCAGCAGCCAAGATAAAGAGCGCGAACACCGGGGAGCTGTTTTT.